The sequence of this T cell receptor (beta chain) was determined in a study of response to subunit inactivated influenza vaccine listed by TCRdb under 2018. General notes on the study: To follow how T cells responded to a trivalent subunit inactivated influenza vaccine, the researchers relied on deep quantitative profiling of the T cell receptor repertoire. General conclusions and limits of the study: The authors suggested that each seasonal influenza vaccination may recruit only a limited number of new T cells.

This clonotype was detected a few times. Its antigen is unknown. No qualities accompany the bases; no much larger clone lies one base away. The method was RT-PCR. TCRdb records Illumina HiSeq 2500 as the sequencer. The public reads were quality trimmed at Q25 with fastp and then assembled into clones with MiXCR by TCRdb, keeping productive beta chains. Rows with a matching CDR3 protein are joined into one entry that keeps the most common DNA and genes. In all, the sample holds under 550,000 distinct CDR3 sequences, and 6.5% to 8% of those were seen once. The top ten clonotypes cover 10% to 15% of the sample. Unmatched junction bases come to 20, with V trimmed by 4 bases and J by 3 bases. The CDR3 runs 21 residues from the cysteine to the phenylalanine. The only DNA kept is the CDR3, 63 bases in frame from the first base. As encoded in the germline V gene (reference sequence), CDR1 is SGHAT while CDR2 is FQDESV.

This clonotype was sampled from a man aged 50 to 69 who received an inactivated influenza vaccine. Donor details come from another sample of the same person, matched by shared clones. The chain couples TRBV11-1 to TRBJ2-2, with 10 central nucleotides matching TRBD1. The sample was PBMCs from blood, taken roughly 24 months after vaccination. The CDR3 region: CASSSSLTGTGENLDTGELFF. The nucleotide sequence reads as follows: TGTGCCAGCAGCTCGTCCCTAACCGGGACAGGGGAGAATTTGGACACCGGGGAGCTGTTTTTT.